Included here is one TCR beta chain sequence, with context. Its specific antigen is unknown. Base qualities are not provided; no much larger clone lies one nucleotide away. TCRbeta CDR3 regions were amplified from genomic DNA by means of the immunoSEQ Assay, a bias-controlled multiplex PCR. In the paper's pipeline: The number of nucleated cells in each sample was estimated by amplification of reference gene primers within the assay. To quantify the absolute abundance of each unique TCRbeta CDR3 rearrangement, sequence reads were collapsed and filtered. Productive Simpson clonality was computed per sample as the square root of Simpson's diversity index over productive rearrangements. Held by TCRdb, this immuneACCESS table contains in-frame sequences only and omits some clones. Under half of the omission traces to an unresolved V gene where checked; the cause of the rest is unknown. The V and J calls and clone size were taken over from that table, and D and trimming were inferred from the DNA. This sample has roughly 150,000 clones in its table, and 77% of those were observed once. The ten largest clones add up to 2.5% to 3% of the sample.

The sample belongs to a study of blood T cell repertoires in COVID-19 (dated by TCRdb to the early 2020s). Background on the whole study: The collaborator samples originated in the United States, Italy and Spain and spanned the acute and convalescent phases of COVID-19. Where HLA class I and class II types were available, the types were taken from metadata supplied by the sample provider, not from assay-based typing. A de-identified subject ID, COVID-19 status, age in years and sex were almost always included in the sample metadata. Samples came from the ongoing ImmuneRACE study (first 160 participants) plus 1,254 subjects from 6 global collaborators. Subjects who had been exposed to COVID-19, were actively infected with it, or had recovered from it provided the deeply sampled blood TCRbeta repertoires that made up the dataset. The material from the prospective study consisted of cDNA or gDNA derived from T cells, B-cell-depleted T cells, or PBMCs. The repertoires were released in a freely available public database meant as a resource for research on the immune response to SARS-CoV-2. Beyond this particular receptor, the publication reports: The quantity of clinical and demographic metadata differed by source and by participant and was supplied without curation.

Clipping removes 6 bases from V and 6 bases from J, with 10 as the unmatched junction base count. The germline V gene (reference sequence) gives CDR1 as MNHEY and CDR2 as SMNVEV. The CDR3 numbers 15 residues from cysteine through phenylalanine. Here the CDR3 DNA is all that survives: 45 bases in frame from base 1. Each collaborating institution followed its own protocols to collect whole blood in K2EDTA tubes. For TCRbeta analysis, collaborator samples were shipped as frozen whole blood, as isolated PBMCs, or as DNA extracted from either sample type. The chain is encoded by TRBV27 joined to TRBJ1-5; 8 junctional bases match TRBD1. Sequencing was performed on peripheral blood. This sequence originates from a man aged 70 or older with acute or convalescent COVID-19. The CDR3 protein sequence reads: CASSNIQGDGQPQHF. DNA sequence: TGTGCCAGCAGCAATATACAGGGGGACGGTCAGCCCCAGCATTTT.